One and the same sample provided the 17 T cell receptor beta chains below, sequenced in a study of blood T cell repertoires in COVID-19. The method was immunoSEQ multiplex PCR; TCRdb's version includes in-frame clones alone and lacks a portion of them. The repertoire consists of some 87,000 clones, with 87% occurring once and the leading ten covering about a sixth. The material sequenced was peripheral blood. Receptor source: a human donor in a cohort sampled during active COVID-19.

The sample holds a few counts of this clone. This chain links TRBV6-5 with TRBJ1-1; 8 bases line up with TRBD1. There are 10 residues in the CDR3. J was trimmed by 10 bases and V by 9 bases; bases with no gene match: 4. Per the germline V gene, CDR1 is MNHEY and CDR2 is SVGAGI. CDR3 region: CASRQGRAFF. The CDR3 DNA sequence: TGTGCCAGTAGACAGGGGAGAGCTTTCTTT.

This chain links TRBV27 with TRBJ2-6, with TRBD1 as a possible D gene (7 bases). This CDR3 spans 19 amino acids. Trimming stripped 4 bases from V and 4 bases from J, with 23 bases between. Germline V gene lookup returns CDR1 MNHEY and CDR2 SMNVEV (reference sequence). The DNA for the CDR3 is TGTGCCAGCAGTTCCCCGCGGGACAGCCCAATCTCCGGGGCCAACGTCCTGACTTTC. This gives the protein CASSSPRDSPISGANVLTF.

The V call is TRBV28, the J call TRBJ1-3, with 8 bases identical to TRBD1. The germline V gene has CDR1 MDHEN and CDR2 SYDVKM. The trim removed 3 bases at V and 0 bases at J, leaving 4 bases unmatched. The CDR3 loop spans 16 amino acids. This CDR3 reads CASSLDRAPSGNTIYF. The CDR3 coding sequence is TGTGCCAGCAGTTTGGACAGGGCACCCTCTGGAAACACCATATATTTT.

V and J are TRBV5-6 and TRBJ2-1; tentative D call: TRBD1 (5 bases). The length of the CDR3 is 12 residues. V lost 4 bases, J lost 10 bases, and 12 bases lay in between. Germline-derived CDR1 and CDR2 are SGHDT and YYEEEE. The CDR3 reads CASSRTRWEQFF. The CDR3 bases are TGTGCCAGCAGCCGGACACGGTGGGAGCAGTTCTTC.

V usage is TRBV28 and J usage is TRBJ1-1; 8 bases are shared with TRBD1. The germline V gene encodes CDR1 MDHEN and CDR2 SYDVKM. The CDR3 is made up of 14 amino acids. V lost 7 bases to trimming and J lost 3 bases; unmatched junction nucleotides: 7. The CDR3 region has the DNA TGTGCCAGCACGCGACAGGGGAGGGACACTGAAGCTTTCTTT. This translates into CASTRQGRDTEAFF. The complete variable domain, with remaining parts taken from reference TRBV28 and TRBJ1-1, reads DVKVTQSSRYLVKRTGEKVFLECVQDMDHENMFWYRQDPGLGLRLIYFSYDVKMKEKGDIPEGYSVSREKKERFSLILESASTNQTSMYLCASTRQGRDTEAFFGQGTRLTVV.

The chain has TRBV11-3 and TRBJ2-7, with D possibly matching TRBD2 (5 bases). V shed 5 bases and J shed 3 bases, with 14 bases lying between them. The CDR3 extends over 14 amino acids. Germline CDR1 SGHNT, CDR2 YENEEA. CDR3 nucleotide sequence: TGTGCCAGCAGCCAAGGTGGTAGCGTCTACGAGCAGTACTTC. Residues: CASSQGGSVYEQYF.

This rearrangement joins TRBV9 to TRBJ1-6; 8 bases align to TRBD1. CDR3 length equals 13 residues. The germline CDR1 and CDR2 sequences are SGDLS and YYNGEE. Losses at the gene ends were 6 bases for V and 7 bases for J; bases not matched to a gene: 3. The CDR3 region has the DNA TGTGCCAGCAATCGGGACAGGAATTCACCCCTCCACTTT. This translates into CASNRDRNSPLHF. Full variable domain (missing parts from reference TRBV9 and TRBJ1-6): DSGVTQTPKHLITATGQRVTLRCSPRSGDLSVYWYQQSLDQGLQFLIQYYNGEERAKGNILERFSAQQFPDLHSELNLSSLELGDSALYFCASNRDRNSPLHFGNGTRLTVT.

The chain has TRBV28 and TRBJ1-3; D perhaps matches TRBD1 (5 bases). V was pared by 2 bases and J by 0 bases, with 14 bases between. Germline V gene lookup returns CDR1 MDHEN and CDR2 SYDVKM. This CDR3 spans 17 amino acids. The CDR3 reads CASSLPTVRSSGNTIYF. The CDR3 DNA follows: TGTGCCAGCAGTTTACCGACAGTAAGGAGCTCTGGAAACACCATATATTTT.

The J gene is TRBJ1-1, the V gene TRBV7-8, with a weak D call TRBD1 (5 bases). Trimming pared 1 base from V and 8 bases from J, leaving 17 bases between. Germline loops: CDR1 SGHVS, CDR2 FQNEAQ. This CDR3 region has 15 residues. The CDR3 nucleotides are TGTGCCAGCAGCTTAGGGGGGGGGACCGTCATCGAAGCTTTCTTT. Translating it yields CASSLGGGTVIEAFF.

The V gene is TRBV15, the J gene TRBJ1-2; the D gene is possibly TRBD1 (5 bases). Trimming shortened V by 3 bases and J by 3 bases, and 17 bases separated the two germline ends. CDR3 length: 16 residues. CDR1 and CDR2 from the germline V gene are LNHNV and YYDKDF (reference sequence). CDR3 loop: CATSRVGRRVDYGYTF. In DNA, the CDR3 is TGTGCCACCAGCAGGGTGGGGCGTCGGGTTGACTATGGCTACACCTTC.

The chain recombines TRBV9 with TRBJ2-5; D is perhaps TRBD2 (6 bases). The CDR3 is 15 residues long. From germline, CDR1 is SGDLS and CDR2 YYNGEE. Trimming shortened V by 1 base and J by 2 bases, and 12 bases separated the two germline ends. Here the CDR3 DNA reads TGTGCCAGCAGCGTATCATGGACTAAACAAGAGACCCAGTACTTC. As protein: CASSVSWTKQETQYF.

This chain joins TRBV7-9 and TRBJ2-2; TRBD1 matches at 9 bases. The V segment lost 5 bases and the J segment 3 bases; nucleotides outside the gene matches: 7. Germline V CDR1 and CDR2: SEHNR, FQNEAQ (reference sequence). The CDR3 covers 16 residues. The CDR3 DNA is TGTGCCAGCAGCACTACAGGGGGCGCGGACACCGGGGAGCTGTTTTTT. It yields the protein CASSTTGGADTGELFF.

The chain joins TRBV7-9 to TRBJ1-4, with no clear D. The germline gives CDR1 SEHNR, CDR2 FQNEAQ (reference sequence). This CDR3 contains 16 residues. V was cut by 5 bases and J by 0 bases, with 13 bases left in between. Here the CDR3 reads CASSRGFIATNEKLFF. The CDR3 nucleotides are TGTGCCAGCAGCAGAGGTTTCATCGCAACTAATGAAAAACTGTTTTTT.

The V gene is TRBV28, the J gene TRBJ1-2; 7 bases map to TRBD1. The CDR3 loop spans 15 amino acids. Unmatched junction bases numbered 4, after V lost 1 base and J lost 2 bases. Germline V gene sequence: CDR1 MDHEN, CDR2 SYDVKM. The CDR3 sequence is CASSLFPGQNYGYTF. The CDR3 DNA reads TGTGCCAGCAGTTTATTCCCGGGACAGAACTATGGCTACACCTTC.

The chain carries TRBV5-1 and TRBJ2-5; TRBD2 agrees at 16 bases. V was clipped by 4 bases and J by 5 bases; unmatched bases: 5. The CDR3 is 16 amino acids. CDR1 is SGHRS and CDR2 is YFSETQ in the germline V gene. The CDR3 DNA is TGCGCCAGCAGCACCGGGACTAGCGGGGGGGCGGAGACCCAGTACTTC. As protein: CASSTGTSGGAETQYF.

V gene TRBV4-1 combines with J gene TRBJ1-4; D not resolved. V was clipped by 6 bases and J by 10 bases, with 21 bases between them. Germline V lookup: CDR1 MGHRA, CDR2 YSYEKL. CDR3 size: 15 residues. CDR3 sequence (DNA): TGCGCCAGCAGGGTTCAGGCGGGGTTGTTGGGAAAACTGTTTTTT. Amino acid sequence: CASRVQAGLLGKLFF.

This sequence joins TRBV6-4 and TRBJ1-6, with D possibly matching TRBD1 (6 bases). CDR3 size: 14 residues. The germline V gene encodes CDR1 MRHNA and CDR2 SNTAGT. V lost 5 bases to trimming and J lost 6 bases, with 11 bases between them. The CDR3 loop reads CASSKDRVNSPLHF. In nucleotides, the CDR3 is TGTGCCAGCAGTAAGGACAGAGTTAATTCACCCCTCCACTTT.